This T cell receptor (beta chain) came from a study of cytomegalovirus exposure and HLA in healthy donors. Looking at the study overall: Some 91 million unique TCRs from HLA-typed donors were held in an early release of data.

The PCR ran on 60 Vbeta and 13 Jbeta primers. The assay was immunoSEQ multiplex PCR, and TCRdb's table has in-frame clones only and misses some. This specimen shows roughly 50,000 clones; the ten leading clones hold approximately 2.1%. A word on this clone: What it binds is not known.

The study's findings and limits: CMV antigen specificity of three CMV-associated chains was confirmed in vitro. Earlier findings revealed that most TCR beta V segments proved productive either about 87% or about 30% of the time. Associated with cytomegalovirus, according to the listing, were some 180 TCR beta chains.

The CDR3 has 16 amino acids. CDR1 is SGHRS and CDR2 is YFSETQ in the germline V gene. V was cut by 0 bases and J by 2 bases, with 11 bases left in between. This chain links TRBV5-1 with TRBJ1-4; the D gene is possibly TRBD1 (5 bases). Sequenced material: PBMCs. The sequence was collected from a female donor in good health and CMV-seronegative. In DNA, the CDR3 is TGCGCCAGCAGCTTGGGGGCAGGGATCACTAATGAAAAACTGTTTTTT. Its protein product is CASSLGAGITNEKLFF.